Below, 32 T cell receptor beta chains from the same sample are listed, as sequenced in a study of monozygotic twins with inflammatory bowel disease. TCRdb derives one entry per CDR3 protein from the 5' RACE reads, leaving out DNA. In total, the table holds just under 45,000 distinct CDR3 sequences. Sequencing input: blood. The receptors shown here come from a human donor with ulcerative colitis or Crohn's disease, or a healthy co-twin of an affected twin (not recorded which).

The chain links TRBV28 to TRBJ2-5; TCRdb calls TRBD1, which cannot be checked without DNA. From germline, CDR1 is MDHEN and CDR2 SYDVKM. The CDR3 extends over 15 amino acids. The chain's CDR3 is CASSLPPRGAETQYF.

The chain recombines TRBV3-1 with TRBJ2-3; TCRdb calls TRBD2, which cannot be checked without DNA. The CDR3 consists of 16 residues. The V gene's germline CDR1 is LGHDT and CDR2 YNNKEL (reference sequence). The CDR3 sequence: CASSQAGLTHTDTQYF.

The chain uses TRBV20-1 and TRBJ1-5; TCRdb proposes TRBD1, but this gene call is untestable without DNA. The germline CDR1 and CDR2 sequences are DFQATT and SNEGSKA (reference sequence). The CDR3 loop spans 15 amino acids. The CDR3: CSAGGRGGPGDPQHF.

The V and J genes are TRBV7-3 and TRBJ2-5; without DNA, the TCRdb call of TRBD2 cannot be checked. The CDR3 is 15 residues long. Germline assignment: CDR1 SGHTA and CDR2 FQGTGA. CDR3 residues: CASSPGGGLAGTQYF.

This CDR3 is CASSSTGYGYTF. This chain uses TRBV3-1 with TRBJ1-2; the D call of TRBD1 rests on TCRdb alone, since no DNA is present to check it. Germline values: CDR1 LGHDT, CDR2 YNNKEL (reference sequence). The CDR3 extends over 12 amino acids.

The chain carries TRBV7-2 and TRBJ2-1; TCRdb reports TRBD1, a call that lacks DNA to check it against. The germline V gene has CDR1 SGHTA and CDR2 FQGNSA. There are 13 residues in the CDR3. This CDR3 reads CASSLGRLNEQFF.

This rearrangement joins TRBV20-1 to TRBJ1-1; TCRdb's D call of TRBD1 is untestable without DNA. The CDR3 length is 12 residues. Germline assignment: CDR1 DFQATT and CDR2 SNEGSKA (reference sequence). The CDR3 here is CSARGGQLKAFF.

The chain combines TRBV27 with TRBJ2-1; TCRdb returns TRBD1, unconfirmable since there is no DNA. CDR3 length equals 16 residues. CDR1 is MNHEY, CDR2 SMNVEV, per germline (reference sequence). The CDR3 region is CASSPRQGWTYNEQFF.

The chain couples TRBV19 to TRBJ2-3; TCRdb picks TRBD2, but there is no DNA to check that call. CDR3 length: 15 amino acids. The germline CDR1 and CDR2 sequences are LNHDA and SQIVND (reference sequence). The CDR3 sequence is CASSDRGTSADTQYF. The full variable domain, completed using reference TRBV19 and TRBJ2-3, is DGGITQSPKYLFRKEGQNVTLSCEQNLNHDAMYWYRQDPGQGLRLIYYSQIVNDFQKGDIAEGYSVSREKKESFPLTVTSAQKNPTAFYLCASSDRGTSADTQYFGPGTRLTVL.

The chain joins TRBV7-9 to TRBJ2-7; TCRdb gives TRBD1 as the D gene, but with no DNA this cannot be confirmed. The V gene's germline CDR1 is SEHNR and CDR2 FQNEAQ (reference sequence). This CDR3 spans 11 amino acids. The CDR3 here is CASVGGYEQYF.

This chain joins TRBV6-5 and TRBJ2-1; as DNA is missing, the TRBD2 call by TCRdb cannot be tested. The germline CDR1 and CDR2 sequences are MNHEY and SVGAGI. This CDR3 is built from 11 residues. The CDR3 loop reads CASRNGLAQFF.

The V gene is TRBV18, the J gene TRBJ1-5; TCRdb lists TRBD1, though no DNA is available to test this call. Germline assignment: CDR1 KGHSH and CDR2 LQKENI. The CDR3 consists of 17 residues. CDR3 amino acids: CASSPPWTGPTNQPQHF.

Considering frequency, this clonotype is medium-sized. The V call is TRBV9, the J call TRBJ1-5. CDR3 size: 15 residues. Germline values: CDR1 SGDLS, CDR2 YYNGEE. CDR3 amino acids: CASSVEGSSNQPQHF.

This chain links TRBV5-1 with TRBJ1-1; TCRdb names TRBD1, which stays unverified in the absence of DNA. The CDR3 contains 17 residues. Germline CDR1 SGHRS, CDR2 YFSETQ. The CDR3 sequence: CASRQGAVSIQNTEAFF.

The chain joins TRBV6-2 or TRBV6-3 to TRBJ2-2; the D call from TCRdb, TRBD1, cannot be confirmed without DNA. The length of the CDR3 is 14 residues. Germline CDR1 MNHEY, CDR2 SVGEGT. Here the CDR3 reads CASRPQGNTGELFF.

The chain uses TRBV9 and TRBJ2-5; TCRdb's D gene call, TRBD1, goes unchecked for lack of DNA. Germline lookup yields CDR1 SGDLS and CDR2 YYNGEE. The length of the CDR3 is 14 residues. CDR3 protein: CASSATDGNETQYF.

The CDR3 reads CSARDRLAVYNEQFF. The chain is built from TRBV20-1 and TRBJ2-1. The CDR3 runs 15 residues. CDR1 and CDR2 from the germline V gene are DFQATT and SNEGSKA (reference sequence).

The chain joins TRBV5-1 to TRBJ1-1; checking the TCRdb D call of TRBD1 is not possible without DNA. Germline CDR1 is SGHRS and CDR2 is YFSETQ. This CDR3 spans 15 amino acids. The CDR3 spells CASSLTVTGSTEAFF.

The rearrangement links TRBV11-1 to TRBJ2-1; TCRdb's D call, TRBD1, is unchecked because there is no DNA. Germline V CDR1 and CDR2: SGHAT, FQDESV (reference sequence). The CDR3 has 18 residues. The CDR3 loop reads CASSLEMGQGQSYNEQFF.

V and J are TRBV19 and TRBJ2-7. CDR1 is LNHDA, CDR2 SQIVND, per germline (reference sequence). The CDR3 has 13 residues. The CDR3 region is CAGSTREHYEQYF.

The genes are TRBV7-2 and TRBJ2-7. CDR3 length equals 13 residues. Germline assignment: CDR1 SGHTA and CDR2 FQGNSA. The CDR3 loop reads CASSLSGLYEQYF.

The rearrangement joins TRBV30 to TRBJ2-5. Germline V CDR1 and CDR2: GTSNPN, SVGIG (reference sequence). The CDR3 has 14 amino acids. This chain's CDR3 is CAWSVGMLQETQYF.

This CDR3 reads CASSNRGAETQYF. This chain uses TRBV6-1 with TRBJ2-5; no DNA is available, so the TRBD1 call from TCRdb remains unchecked. The CDR3 has 13 amino acids. Germline CDR1 and CDR2: MNHNS and SASEGT.

This chain uses TRBV6-5 with TRBJ2-5; TCRdb's assignment of TRBD1 cannot be checked, as there is no DNA. Germline lookup yields CDR1 MNHEY and CDR2 SVGAGI. This CDR3 has 12 residues. The CDR3 reads CASSGVQETQYF.

The chain carries TRBV20-1 and TRBJ2-3; there is no DNA to check the TCRdb D call of TRBD2. The CDR3 length is 16 residues. CDR1 DFQATT and CDR2 SNEGSKA come from the germline V gene (reference sequence). The CDR3 here is CSARVAERKNTDTQYF.

The rearrangement uses TRBV3-1 and TRBJ2-1. CDR1 is LGHDT, CDR2 YNNKEL, per germline (reference sequence). The CDR3 spans 14 residues. The CDR3: CASSQEAATGEQFF.

This chain uses TRBV24-1 with TRBJ2-3. There are 12 residues in the CDR3. The germline V gene has CDR1 KGHDR and CDR2 SFDVKD. CDR3 amino acids: CATSLDSDTQYF.

This chain links TRBV20-1 with TRBJ2-1; no DNA is available, so the TRBD2 call from TCRdb remains unchecked. From germline, CDR1 is DFQATT and CDR2 SNEGSKA (reference sequence). The CDR3 has 15 residues. CDR3 residues: CSALRLAESYNEQFF.

The chain employs TRBV5-1 and TRBJ2-7; TCRdb picks TRBD1, but there is no DNA to check that call. Looked up from germline, CDR1 is SGHRS and CDR2 is YFSETQ. The CDR3 totals 14 residues. The CDR3 region is CASSRDERWYEQYF.

The rearrangement links TRBV6-6 to TRBJ2-3; TCRdb selects TRBD2, and the lack of DNA leaves this call unchecked. The CDR3 runs to 14 residues. The V gene's germline CDR1 is MNHNY and CDR2 SVGAGI (reference sequence). CDR3 in amino acids: CASSPSERVDTQYF.

The chain links TRBV5-1 to TRBJ2-7; the D call of TRBD2 rests on TCRdb alone, since no DNA is present to check it. The CDR3 sequence is 15 residues long. The germline V gene encodes CDR1 SGHRS and CDR2 YFSETQ. The CDR3 reads CASSKNVEGVYEQYF.

This rearrangement joins TRBV10-3 to TRBJ1-1; there is no DNA to check the TCRdb D call of TRBD1. Germline lookup yields CDR1 ENHRY and CDR2 SYGVKD. The CDR3 spans 14 residues. CDR3 in amino acids: CAISVQGATTEAFF.